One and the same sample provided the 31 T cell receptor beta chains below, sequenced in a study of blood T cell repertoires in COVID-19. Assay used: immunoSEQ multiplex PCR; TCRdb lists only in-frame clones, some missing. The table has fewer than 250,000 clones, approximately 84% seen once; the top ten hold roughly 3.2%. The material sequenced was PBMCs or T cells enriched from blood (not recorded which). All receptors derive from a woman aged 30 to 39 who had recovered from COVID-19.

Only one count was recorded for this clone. Here the CDR3 reads CASSLFAGGEDTQYF. CDR3 DNA: TGTGCCAGCAGCTTATTCGCGGGAGGGGAAGATACGCAGTATTTT. The chain joins TRBV7-2 to TRBJ2-3; 9 bases match TRBD2. Per germline, CDR1 SGHTA and CDR2 FQGNSA. V lost 2 bases to trimming and J lost 5 bases; unmatched junction nucleotides: 5. The CDR3 contains 15 residues.

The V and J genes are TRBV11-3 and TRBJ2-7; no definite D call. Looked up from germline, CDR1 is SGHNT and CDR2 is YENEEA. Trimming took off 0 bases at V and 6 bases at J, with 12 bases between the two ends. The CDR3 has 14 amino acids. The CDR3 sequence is CASSLDILLSEQYF. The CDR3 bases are TGTGCCAGCAGCTTAGATATACTGCTTTCCGAGCAGTACTTC.

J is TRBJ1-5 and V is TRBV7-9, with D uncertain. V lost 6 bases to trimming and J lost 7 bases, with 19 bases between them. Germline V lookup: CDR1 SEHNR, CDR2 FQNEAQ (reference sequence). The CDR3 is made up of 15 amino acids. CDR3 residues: CASSHIGGFEQPQHF. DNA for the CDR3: TGTGCCAGCAGTCATATCGGCGGGTTCGAACAGCCCCAGCATTTT.

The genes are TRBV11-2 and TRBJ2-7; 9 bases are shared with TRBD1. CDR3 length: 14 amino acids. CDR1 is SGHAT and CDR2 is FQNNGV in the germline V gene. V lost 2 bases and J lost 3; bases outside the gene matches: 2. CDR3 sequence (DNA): TGTGCCAGCAGCTTATCGACAGGGGGCTACGAGCAGTACGTC. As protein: CASSLSTGGYEQYV.

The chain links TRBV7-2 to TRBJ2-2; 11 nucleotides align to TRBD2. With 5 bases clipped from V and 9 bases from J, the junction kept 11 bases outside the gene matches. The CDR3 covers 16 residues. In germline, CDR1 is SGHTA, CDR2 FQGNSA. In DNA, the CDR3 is TGTGCCAGCAGCCCCCCCCTAGCGGGGGGACCACGGGAGCTGTTTTTT. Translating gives CASSPPLAGGPRELFF.

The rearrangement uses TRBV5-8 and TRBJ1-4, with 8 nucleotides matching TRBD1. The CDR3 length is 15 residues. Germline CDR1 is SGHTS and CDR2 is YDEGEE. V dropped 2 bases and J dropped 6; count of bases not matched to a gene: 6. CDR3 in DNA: TGTGCCAGCAGCTTAGGACAGGGCAGTTATGAAAAACTGTTTTTT. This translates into CASSLGQGSYEKLFF.

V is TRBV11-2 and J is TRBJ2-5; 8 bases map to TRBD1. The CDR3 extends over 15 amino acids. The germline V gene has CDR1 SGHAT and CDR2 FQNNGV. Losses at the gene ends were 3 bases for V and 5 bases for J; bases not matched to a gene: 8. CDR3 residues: CASSFILDREETQYF. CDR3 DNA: TGTGCCAGCAGCTTCATCCTGGACAGGGAGGAGACCCAGTACTTC.

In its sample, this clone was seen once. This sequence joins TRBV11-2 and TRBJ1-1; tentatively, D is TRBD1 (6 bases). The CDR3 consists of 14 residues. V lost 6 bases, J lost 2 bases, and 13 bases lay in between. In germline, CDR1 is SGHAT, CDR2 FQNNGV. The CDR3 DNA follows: TGTGCCAGCAGTTTACAGGGCCTAAACACTGAAGCTTTCTTT. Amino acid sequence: CASSLQGLNTEAFF. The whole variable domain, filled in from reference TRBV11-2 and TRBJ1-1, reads EAGVAQSPRYKIIEKRQSVAFWCNPISGHATLYWYQQILGQGPKLLIQFQNNGVVDDSQLPKDRFSAERLKGVDSTLKIQPAKLEDSAVYLCASSLQGLNTEAFFGQGTRLTVV.

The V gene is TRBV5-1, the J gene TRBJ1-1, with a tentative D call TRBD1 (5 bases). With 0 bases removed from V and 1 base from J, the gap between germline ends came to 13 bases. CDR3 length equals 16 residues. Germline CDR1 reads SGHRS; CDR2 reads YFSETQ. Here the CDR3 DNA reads TGCGCCAGCAGCTTGGTTCGTCTGGGGGGGAACACTGAAGCTTTCTTT. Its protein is CASSLVRLGGNTEAFF.

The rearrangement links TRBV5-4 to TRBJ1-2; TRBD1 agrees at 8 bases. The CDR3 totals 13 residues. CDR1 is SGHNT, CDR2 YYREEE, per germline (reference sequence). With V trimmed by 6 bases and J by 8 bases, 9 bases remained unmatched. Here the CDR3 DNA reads TGTGCCAGCACCGCGGACAGGGCTGGAGGCTACACCTTC. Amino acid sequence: CASTADRAGGYTF.

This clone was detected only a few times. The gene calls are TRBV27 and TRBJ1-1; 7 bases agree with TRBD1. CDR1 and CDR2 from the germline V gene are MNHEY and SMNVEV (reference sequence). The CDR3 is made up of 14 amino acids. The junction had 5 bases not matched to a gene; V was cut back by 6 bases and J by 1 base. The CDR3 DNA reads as TGTGCCAGCAGCTACCGGACAGGGAACACTGAAGCTTTCTTT. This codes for CASSYRTGNTEAFF.

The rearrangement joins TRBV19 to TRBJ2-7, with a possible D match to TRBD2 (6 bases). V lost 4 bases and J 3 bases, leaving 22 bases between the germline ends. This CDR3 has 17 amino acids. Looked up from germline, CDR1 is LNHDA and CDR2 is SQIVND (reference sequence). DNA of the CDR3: TGTGCCAGTAGTAGAGCGACAAGGGGATGGGGACTCTACGAGCAGTACTTC. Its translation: CASSRATRGWGLYEQYF.

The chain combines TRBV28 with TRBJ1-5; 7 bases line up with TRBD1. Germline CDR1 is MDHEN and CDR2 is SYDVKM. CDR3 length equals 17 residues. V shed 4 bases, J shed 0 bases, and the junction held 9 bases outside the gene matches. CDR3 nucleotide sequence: TGTGCCAGCAGTTCCCAACCGGGACAGCCTAGCAATCAGCCCCAGCATTTT. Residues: CASSSQPGQPSNQPQHF.

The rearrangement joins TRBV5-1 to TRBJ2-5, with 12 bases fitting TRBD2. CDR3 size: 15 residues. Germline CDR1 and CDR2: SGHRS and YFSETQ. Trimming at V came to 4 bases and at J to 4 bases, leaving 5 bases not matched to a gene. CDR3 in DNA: TGCGCCAGCAGCCCCTTGACTAGCGGGAGAGAGACCCAGTACTTC. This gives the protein CASSPLTSGRETQYF.

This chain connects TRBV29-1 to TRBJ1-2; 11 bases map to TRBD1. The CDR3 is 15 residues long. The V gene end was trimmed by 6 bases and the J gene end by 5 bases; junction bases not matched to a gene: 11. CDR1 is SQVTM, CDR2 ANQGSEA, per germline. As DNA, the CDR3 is TGCAGCGTCCAAACCGGGACAGGGGGAATATATGGCTACACCTTC. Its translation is CSVQTGTGGIYGYTF.

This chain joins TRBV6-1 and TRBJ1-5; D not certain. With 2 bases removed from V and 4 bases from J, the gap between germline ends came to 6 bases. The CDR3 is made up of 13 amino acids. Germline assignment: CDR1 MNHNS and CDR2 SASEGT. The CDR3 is CASSESGNQPQHF. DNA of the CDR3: TGTGCCAGCAGTGAATCCGGTAATCAGCCCCAGCATTTT.

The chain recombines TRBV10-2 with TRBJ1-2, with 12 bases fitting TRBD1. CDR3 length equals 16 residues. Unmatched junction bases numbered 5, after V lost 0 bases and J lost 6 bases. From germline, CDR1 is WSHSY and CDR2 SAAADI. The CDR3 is CASSESQGTGGHGYTF. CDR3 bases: TGCGCCAGCAGTGAGTCTCAGGGGACAGGGGGCCATGGCTACACCTTC.

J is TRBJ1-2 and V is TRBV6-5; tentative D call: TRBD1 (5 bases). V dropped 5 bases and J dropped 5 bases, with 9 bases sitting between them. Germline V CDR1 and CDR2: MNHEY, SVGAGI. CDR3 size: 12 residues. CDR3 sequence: CASSIQGYGYTF. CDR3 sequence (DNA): TGTGCCAGCAGTATTCAGGGTTATGGCTACACCTTC.

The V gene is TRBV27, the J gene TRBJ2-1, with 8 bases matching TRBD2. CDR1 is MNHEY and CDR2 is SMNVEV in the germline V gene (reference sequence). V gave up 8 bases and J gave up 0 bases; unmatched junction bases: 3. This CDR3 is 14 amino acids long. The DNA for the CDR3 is TGTGCCAGCTTAGCGGGAACCTCCTACAATGAGCAGTTCTTC. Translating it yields CASLAGTSYNEQFF.

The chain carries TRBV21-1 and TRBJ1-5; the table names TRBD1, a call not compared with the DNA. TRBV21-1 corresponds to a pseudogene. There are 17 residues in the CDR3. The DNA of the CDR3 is TGTGCCAGCTTTAGGGGGACAGGGGCCTATAGCAATCAGCCCCAGCATTTT. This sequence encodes CASFRGTGAYSNQPQHF.

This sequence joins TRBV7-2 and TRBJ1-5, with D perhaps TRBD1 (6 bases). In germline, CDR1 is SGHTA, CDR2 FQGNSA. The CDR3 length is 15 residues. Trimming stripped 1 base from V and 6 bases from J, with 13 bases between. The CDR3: CASSLGTGWTQPQHF. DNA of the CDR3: TGTGCCAGCAGCTTAGGTACAGGGTGGACTCAGCCCCAGCATTTT. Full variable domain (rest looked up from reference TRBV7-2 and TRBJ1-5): GAGVSQSPSNKVTEKGKDVELRCDPISGHTALYWYRQSLGQGLEFLIYFQGNSAPDKSGLPSDRFSAERTGGSVSTLTIQRTQQEDSAVYLCASSLGTGWTQPQHFGDGTRLSIL.

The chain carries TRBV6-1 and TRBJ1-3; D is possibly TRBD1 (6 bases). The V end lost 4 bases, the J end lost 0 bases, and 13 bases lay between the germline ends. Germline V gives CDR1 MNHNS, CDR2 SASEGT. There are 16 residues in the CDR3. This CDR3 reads CASSVGGTTSGNTIYF. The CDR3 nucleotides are TGTGCCAGCAGTGTGGGAGGGACAACCTCTGGAAACACCATATATTTT.

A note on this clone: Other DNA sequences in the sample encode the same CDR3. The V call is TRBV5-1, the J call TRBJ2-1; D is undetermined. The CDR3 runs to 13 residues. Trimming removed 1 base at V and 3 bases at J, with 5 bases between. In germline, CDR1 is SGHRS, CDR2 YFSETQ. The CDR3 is CASSLSGYNEQFF. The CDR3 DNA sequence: TGCGCCAGCAGCTTGTCAGGCTACAATGAGCAGTTCTTC. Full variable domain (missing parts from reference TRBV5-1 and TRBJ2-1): KAGVTQTPRYLIKTRGQQVTLSCSPISGHRSVSWYQQTPGQGLQFLFEYFSETQRNKGNFPGRFSGRQFSNSRSEMNVSTLELGDSALYLCASSLSGYNEQFFGPGTRLTVL.

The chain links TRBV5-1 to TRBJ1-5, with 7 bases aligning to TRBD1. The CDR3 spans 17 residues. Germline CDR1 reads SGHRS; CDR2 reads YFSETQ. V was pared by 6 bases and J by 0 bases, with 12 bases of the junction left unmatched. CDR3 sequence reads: CASTPTWRDSSNQPQHF. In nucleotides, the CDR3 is TGCGCCAGCACCCCTACTTGGCGGGACAGTAGCAATCAGCCCCAGCATTTT. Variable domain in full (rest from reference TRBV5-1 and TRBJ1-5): KAGVTQTPRYLIKTRGQQVTLSCSPISGHRSVSWYQQTPGQGLQFLFEYFSETQRNKGNFPGRFSGRQFSNSRSEMNVSTLELGDSALYLCASTPTWRDSSNQPQHFGDGTRLSIL.

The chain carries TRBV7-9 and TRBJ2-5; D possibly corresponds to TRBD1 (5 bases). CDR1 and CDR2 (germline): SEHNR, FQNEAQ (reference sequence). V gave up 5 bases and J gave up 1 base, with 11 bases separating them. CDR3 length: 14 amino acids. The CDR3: CASSPGGAQETQYF. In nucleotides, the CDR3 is TGTGCCAGCAGCCCCGGTGGGGCCCAAGAGACCCAGTACTTC.

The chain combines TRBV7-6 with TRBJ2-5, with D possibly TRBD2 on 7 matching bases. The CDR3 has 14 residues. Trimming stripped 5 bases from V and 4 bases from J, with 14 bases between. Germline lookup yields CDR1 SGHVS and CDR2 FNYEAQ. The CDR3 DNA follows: TGTGCCAGCAGCCCAGTGGGGGGGCTAGAGACCCAGTACTTC. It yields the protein CASSPVGGLETQYF.

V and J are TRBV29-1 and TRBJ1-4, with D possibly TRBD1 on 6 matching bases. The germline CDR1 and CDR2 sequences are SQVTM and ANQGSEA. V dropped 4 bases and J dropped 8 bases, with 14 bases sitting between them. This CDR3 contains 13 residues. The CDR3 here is CSVGTAVREKLFF. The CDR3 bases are TGCAGCGTTGGGACAGCCGTCCGCGAAAAACTGTTTTTT.

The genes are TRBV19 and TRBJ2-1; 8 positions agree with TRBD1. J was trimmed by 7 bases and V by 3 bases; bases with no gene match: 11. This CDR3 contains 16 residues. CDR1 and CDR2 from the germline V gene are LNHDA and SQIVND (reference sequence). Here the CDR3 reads CASSMDGQGGQNEQFF. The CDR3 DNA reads TGTGCCAGTAGTATGGATGGACAGGGAGGTCAAAATGAGCAGTTCTTC.

The CDR3 loop is CASSYSQWQNTEAFF. The CDR3 bases are TGTGCCAGCAGTTACTCACAGTGGCAGAACACTGAAGCTTTCTTT. The V and J genes are TRBV6-5 and TRBJ1-1, with D unclear. The CDR3 is made up of 15 amino acids. V dropped 0 bases and J dropped 1 base, with 9 bases sitting between them. CDR1 and CDR2 from the germline V gene are MNHEY and SVGAGI.

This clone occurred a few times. The CDR3 here is CASSLGMWTDNKVNEQFF. The CDR3, as DNA: TGTGCCAGCAGCTTGGGGATGTGGACAGATAATAAGGTCAATGAGCAGTTCTTC. The chain recombines TRBV5-6 with TRBJ2-1, with D possibly matching TRBD1 (6 bases). Germline lookup yields CDR1 SGHDT and CDR2 YYEEEE. The CDR3 runs 18 residues. V dropped 0 bases and J dropped 6 bases, with 22 bases sitting between them. Full variable domain (remainder filled in from reference TRBV5-6 and TRBJ2-1): DAGVTQSPTHLIKTRGQQVTLRCSPKSGHDTVSWYQQALGQGPQFIFQYYEEEERQRGNFPDRFSGHQFPNYSSELNVNALLLGDSALYLCASSLGMWTDNKVNEQFFGPGTRLTVL.

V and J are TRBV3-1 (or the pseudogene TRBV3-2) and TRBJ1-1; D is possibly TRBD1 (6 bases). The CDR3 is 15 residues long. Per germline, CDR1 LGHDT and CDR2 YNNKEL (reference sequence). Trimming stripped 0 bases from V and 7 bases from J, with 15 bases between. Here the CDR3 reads CASSQDPRGAGEAFF. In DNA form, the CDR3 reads TGTGCCAGCAGCCAAGACCCGCGGGGGGCGGGTGAAGCTTTCTTT.